A selection of T cell receptor beta chains follows, all from one sample in a study of cytomegalovirus exposure and HLA in healthy donors. Sequencing was performed with immunoSEQ multiplex PCR; in TCRdb, only in-frame clones are kept and a portion is missing. The sample lists approximately 100,000 clones; roughly 90% were seen once. What was sequenced was PBMCs. The receptor source for this set is a woman aged 18-29 years in good health and CMV-seropositive. The CDR3 runs from the conserved cysteine through the conserved F or W.

V: TRBV6-1; length: 15; J: TRBJ2-3; CDR3: CASSAGTSGGDTQYF
V: TRBV5-4; length: 15; J: TRBJ2-5; CDR3: CASSHLMGSQETQYF
V: TRBV7-9; length: 15; J: TRBJ2-3; CDR3: CASSSPGKLADTQYF
V: TRBV6-1; length: 14; J: TRBJ1-3; CDR3: CASSHRTAGNTIYF
V: TRBV5-5; length: 16; J: TRBJ1-1; CDR3: CASSEAPRDSHTEAFF
V: TRBV5-6; length: 16; J: TRBJ2-7; CDR3: CASSLFFGGASYEQYF
V: TRBV21-1; length: 15; J: TRBJ2-1; CDR3: CASSLGTLKHNEQFF
V: TRBV29-1; length: 16; J: TRBJ2-3; CDR3: CSARTTGTSRTDTQYF
V: TRBV11-2; length: 16; J: TRBJ1-1; CDR3: CASSRTGLGVNTEAFF
V: TRBV4-2; length: 16; J: TRBJ2-1; CDR3: CASSSITSGAEGEQFF
V: TRBV6-1; length: 15; J: TRBJ2-5; CDR3: CASSEGFTLGETQYF
V: TRBV28; length: 16; J: TRBJ1-5; CDR3: CASSPGRQRGNQPQHF
V: TRBV29-1; length: 16; J: TRBJ1-2; CDR3: CSARGGQGEGSYGYTF
V: TRBV18; length: 14; J: TRBJ1-1; CDR3: CASSATGGDTEAFF
V: TRBV6-5; length: 13; J: TRBJ1-6; CDR3: CASSYGQYSPLHF
V: TRBV10-2; length: 14; J: TRBJ2-5; CDR3: CASRLAGGLETQYF
V: TRBV6-1; length: 15; J: TRBJ2-1; CDR3: CASSVTSGGGNEQFF
V: TRBV19; length: 13; J: TRBJ1-1; CDR3: CASSIGGIGEAFF
V: TRBV27; length: 17; J: TRBJ2-5; CDR3: CASSLDRGQGYQETQYF
V: TRBV6-1; length: 15; J: TRBJ1-3; CDR3: CASSFTGISGNTIYF
V: TRBV7-7; length: 13; J: TRBJ2-1; CDR3: CASSFRQGDEQFF
V: TRBV5-5; length: 14; J: TRBJ2-7; CDR3: CASSFSWESYEQYF
V: TRBV6-4; length: 14; J: TRBJ2-3; CDR3: CASSGESGTDTQYF
V: TRBV27; length: 14; J: TRBJ1-5; CDR3: CASSSRKDIQPQHF
V: TRBV5-4; length: 12; J: TRBJ2-5; CDR3: CASSSGGQTQYF
V: TRBV28; length: 13; J: TRBJ1-4; CDR3: CASSRDNNEKLFF
V: TRBV7-2; length: 15; J: TRBJ2-1; CDR3: CASSPIRGGYNEQFF
V: TRBV6-1; length: 13; J: TRBJ2-7; CDR3: CASSASGPYEQYF
V: TRBV28; length: 15; J: TRBJ1-3; CDR3: CASTGTPISGNTIYF